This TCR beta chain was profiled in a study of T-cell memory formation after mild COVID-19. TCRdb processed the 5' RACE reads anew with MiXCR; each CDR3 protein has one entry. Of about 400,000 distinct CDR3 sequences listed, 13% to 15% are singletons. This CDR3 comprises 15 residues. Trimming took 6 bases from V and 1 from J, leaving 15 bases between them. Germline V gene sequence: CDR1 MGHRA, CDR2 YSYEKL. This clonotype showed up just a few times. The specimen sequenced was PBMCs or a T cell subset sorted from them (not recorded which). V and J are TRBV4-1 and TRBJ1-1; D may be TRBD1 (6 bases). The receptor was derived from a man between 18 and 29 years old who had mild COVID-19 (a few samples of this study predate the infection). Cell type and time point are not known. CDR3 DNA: TGCGCCAGCAGTAAACAGGGAAATGAGAACACTGAAGCTTTCTTT. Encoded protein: CASSKQGNENTEAFF.